This TCR beta chain originates from a study of control samples from healthy donors and cancer patients. In this sample, this clone turned up once. The CDR3 sequence is 15 residues long. Trimming cost V 2 bases and J 0 bases, with 11 bases left between them. Per germline, CDR1 SGHRS and CDR2 YFSETQ. Using immunoSEQ multiplex PCR, the repertoire was profiled, and TCRdb retains in-frame clones only, with some absent. The repertoire has 200,000 or so clones, roughly 94% of them found once; the top ten carry approximately 1.5%. The sequencing sample was made of blood. This TCR derives from a man aged 50-59 years in good health. The rearrangement links TRBV5-1 to TRBJ1-1; D ambiguous. The CDR3 loop is CASSFSPHVNTEAFF. The CDR3 DNA is TGCGCCAGCAGCTTCTCTCCGCACGTGAACACTGAAGCTTTCTTT.